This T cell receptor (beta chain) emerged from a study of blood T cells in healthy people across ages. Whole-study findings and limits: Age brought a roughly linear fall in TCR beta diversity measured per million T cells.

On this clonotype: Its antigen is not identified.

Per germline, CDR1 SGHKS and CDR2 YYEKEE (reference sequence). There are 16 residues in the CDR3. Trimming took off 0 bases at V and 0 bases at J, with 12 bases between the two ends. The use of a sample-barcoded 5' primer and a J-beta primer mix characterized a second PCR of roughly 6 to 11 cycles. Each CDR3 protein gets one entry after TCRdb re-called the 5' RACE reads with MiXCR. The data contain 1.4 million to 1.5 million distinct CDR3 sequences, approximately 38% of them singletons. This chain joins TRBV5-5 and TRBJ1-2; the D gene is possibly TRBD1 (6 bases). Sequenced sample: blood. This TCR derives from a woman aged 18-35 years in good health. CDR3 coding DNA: TGTGCCAGCAGCTTGGACAGGGCAAAGTCTAACTATGGCTACACCTTC. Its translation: CASSLDRAKSNYGYTF. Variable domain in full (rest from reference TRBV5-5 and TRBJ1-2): DAGVTQSPTHLIKTRGQQVTLRCSPISGHKSVSWYQQVLGQGPQFIFQYYEKEERGRGNFPDRFSARQFPNYSSELNVNALLLGDSALYLCASSLDRAKSNYGYTFGSGTRLTVV.